The 5 T cell receptor beta chains given below trace back to one sample, sequenced in a study of vaccination and CD4 T cells after COVID-19. Their specific antigens are unknown. The treatment: roughly 11-day PBMC culture with coronavirus spike peptide pools or control peptides (ViraFEST assay). Those CD4+ T cells from the unexposed donor predate the COVID-19 pandemic (2011-2018). Researchers used the Oncomine TCR Beta short-read assay to sequence DNA from cultured CD4+ T cells. From the PCR reads, TCRdb called clonotypes with MiXCR, one entry per CDR3 protein. Of 6,700 or so distinct CDR3 sequences in the sample, approximately 52% were seen once. The sample comprised CD4+ T cells from blood, cultured in vitro. The source of these receptors is a human donor in good health.

The table lists this clonotype with a few counts. The chain recombines TRBV6-4 with TRBJ2-7, with 10 bases that match TRBD2. V lost 4 bases to trimming and J lost 6 bases; unmatched junction nucleotides: 6. Germline V gene sequence: CDR1 MRHNA, CDR2 SNTAGT. The CDR3 loop spans 14 amino acids. CDR3 nucleotides: TGTGCCAGCAGTGCGCTAGCGGGAGTGGGCGAGCAGTACTTC. Protein sequence: CASSALAGVGEQYF.

This clonotype was seen a handful of times. This chain joins TRBV7-2 and TRBJ2-5, with 14 positions matching TRBD2. The V and J ends lost 3 bases and 1 base, in that order; junction bases with no gene match: 7. Looked up from germline, CDR1 is SGHTA and CDR2 is FQGNSA. This CDR3 spans 18 amino acids. CDR3 loop: CASSFRLAGGLGQETQYF. CDR3 sequence (DNA): TGTGCCAGCAGCTTTAGACTAGCGGGGGGGCTAGGCCAAGAGACCCAGTACTTC. Looking up the rest from reference TRBV7-2 and TRBJ2-5 gives the full variable domain: GAGVSQSPSNKVTEKGKDVELRCDPISGHTALYWYRQSLGQGLEFLIYFQGNSAPDKSGLPSDRFSAERTGGSVSTLTIQRTQQEDSAVYLCASSFRLAGGLGQETQYFGPGTRLLVL.

The chain is built from TRBV7-8 and TRBJ1-5; D gene ambiguous. CDR1 SGHVS and CDR2 FQNEAQ come from the germline V gene. V lost 1 base and J lost 1, with 5 bases in between. The CDR3 is 14 amino acids. The CDR3 reads CASSLVESNQPQHF. The CDR3 coding sequence is TGTGCCAGCAGCTTAGTTGAGAGCAATCAGCCCCAGCATTTT.

This chain joins TRBV6-1 and TRBJ2-4; D is perhaps TRBD1 (6 bases). CDR1 and CDR2 (germline): MNHNS, SASEGT. The CDR3 is 15 residues long. The V and J ends lost 6 bases and 1 base respectively, with 13 bases between them. This chain's CDR3 is CASSPGEKAKNIQYF. The CDR3 bases are TGTGCCAGCAGCCCAGGGGAGAAGGCCAAAAACATTCAGTACTTC.

The V call is TRBV7-8, the J call TRBJ1-6; 7 bases match TRBD1. V shed 5 bases and J 7 bases; nucleotides not matched to a gene: 5. CDR3 length equals 14 residues. From germline, CDR1 is SGHVS and CDR2 FQNEAQ. CDR3 in amino acids: CASSLQGGNSPLHF. In DNA, the CDR3 is TGTGCCAGCAGCCTCCAGGGGGGCAATTCACCCCTCCACTTT.